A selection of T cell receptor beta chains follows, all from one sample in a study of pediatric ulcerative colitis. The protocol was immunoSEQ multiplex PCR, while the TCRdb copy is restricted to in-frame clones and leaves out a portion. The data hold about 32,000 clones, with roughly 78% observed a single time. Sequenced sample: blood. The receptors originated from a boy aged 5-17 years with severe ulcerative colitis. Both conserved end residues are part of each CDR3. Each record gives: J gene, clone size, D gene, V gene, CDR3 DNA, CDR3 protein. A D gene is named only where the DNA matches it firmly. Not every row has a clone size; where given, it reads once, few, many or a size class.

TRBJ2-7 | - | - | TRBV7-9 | TGTGCCAGCAGCCTGCAGCTTTACGAGCAGTACTTC | CASSLQLYEQYF
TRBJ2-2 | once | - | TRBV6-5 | TGTGCCAGCAGTTACTCCACCGGGGAGCTGTTTTTT | CASSYSTGELFF
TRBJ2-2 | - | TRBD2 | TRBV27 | TGTGCCAGCAGCCCGGGACTACTCGGGGAGCTGTTTTTT | CASSPGLLGELFF
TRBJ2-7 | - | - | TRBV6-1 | TGTGCCAGCAGTGAAGCCGAGGGGATCGGCTACGAGCAGTACTTC | CASSEAEGIGYEQYF
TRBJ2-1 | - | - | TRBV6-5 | TGTGCCAGCAGTCCTACACAGGGAGACAATGAGCAGTTCTTC | CASSPTQGDNEQFF
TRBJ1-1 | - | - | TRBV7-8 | TGTGCCAGCAGCTTAGATGGGGCTACGAACACTGAAGCTTTCTTT | CASSLDGATNTEAFF
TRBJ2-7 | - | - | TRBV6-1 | TGTGCCAGCAGTCGCGAGACAGGCCTCTACGAGCAGTACTTC | CASSRETGLYEQYF
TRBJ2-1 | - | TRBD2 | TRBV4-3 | TGCGCCAGCAGCCAAGGAGCGGGGTTCAATTCTTACAATGAGCAGTTCTTC | CASSQGAGFNSYNEQFF
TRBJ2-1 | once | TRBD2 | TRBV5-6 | TGTGCCAGCAGCTTCGGGACTAGCATACATGAGCAGTTCTTC | CASSFGTSIHEQFF
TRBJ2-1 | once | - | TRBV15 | TGTGCCACCAGCAGAGATCAGGGGGGGTCCTACAATGAGCAGTTCTTC | CATSRDQGGSYNEQFF
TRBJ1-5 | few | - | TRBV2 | TGTGCCAGCAGTGAAGGCAGGGGTGAACAGCCCCAGCATTTT | CASSEGRGEQPQHF